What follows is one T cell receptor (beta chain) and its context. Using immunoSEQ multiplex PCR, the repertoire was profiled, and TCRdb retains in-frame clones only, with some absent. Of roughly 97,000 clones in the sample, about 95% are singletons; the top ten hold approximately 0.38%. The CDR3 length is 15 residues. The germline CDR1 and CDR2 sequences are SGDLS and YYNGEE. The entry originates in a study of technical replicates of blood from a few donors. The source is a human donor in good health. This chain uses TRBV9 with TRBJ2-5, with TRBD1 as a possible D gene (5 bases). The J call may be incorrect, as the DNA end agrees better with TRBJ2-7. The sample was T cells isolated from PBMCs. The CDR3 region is CASSVSLAGNHEQYF. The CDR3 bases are TGTGCCAGCAGCGTATCCTTGGCAGGGAACCACGAGCAGTACTTC.